This entry concerns a single T cell receptor beta chain. The record originates from a study of blood T cell repertoires in COVID-19. Recovered participants had two consecutive negative NP/OP PCR tests, healthcare professional clearance, or symptom resolution. CDR3 length: 17 residues. V shed 0 bases and J shed 0 bases, with 12 bases lying between them. Germline CDR1 is SNHLY and CDR2 is FYNNEI. The repertoire was sequenced with immunoSEQ multiplex PCR; TCRdb's copy has only in-frame clones and lacks some. The table includes fewer than 400,000 clones, approximately 89% detected once. Sequenced: PBMCs or T cells enriched from blood (not recorded which). The sequence came from a woman in her thirties who had recovered from COVID-19. J is TRBJ1-3 and V is TRBV2; D might be TRBD1 (6 bases). The CDR3 loop reads CASSEAGQTTSGNTIYF. CDR3 nucleotides: TGTGCCAGCAGTGAAGCAGGACAGACAACCTCTGGAAACACCATATATTTT.